Below, 18 T cell receptor beta chains from the same sample are listed, as sequenced in a study of T cells after posttransplantation cyclophosphamide. The repertoire was sequenced with immunoSEQ multiplex PCR; TCRdb's copy has only in-frame clones and lacks some. Sampling found approximately 35,000 clones, none seen once. The source material was PBMCs. The receptor set was obtained from a woman aged 25 to 39 in good health and a related stem cell transplant donor.

In this sample, this clone turned up many times. V and J are TRBV5-8 and TRBJ1-2; D might be TRBD1 (5 bases). The CDR3 runs 15 residues. Germline V gene data show CDR1 as SGHTS and CDR2 as YDEGEE. The V gene lost 0 bases and the J gene lost 4 bases, with 13 bases spanning the gap. The CDR3 DNA sequence: TGTGCCAGCAGCTTGGGGCAGGGCCTCGGCTATGGCTACACCTTC. Its translation: CASSLGQGLGYGYTF.

This clone was picked up many times. The rearrangement uses TRBV6-1 and TRBJ2-7; D not resolved. Germline loops: CDR1 MNHNS, CDR2 SASEGT. The CDR3 is 14 amino acids. V lost 2 bases and J lost 2, with 10 bases in between. The CDR3 here is CASSEHVATYEQYF. The DNA of the CDR3 is TGTGCCAGCAGTGAACACGTAGCCACCTACGAGCAGTACTTC.

This clone was recorded at least ten times. The chain is built from TRBV2 and TRBJ1-3; a possible D gene is TRBD1 (5 bases). CDR3 size: 15 residues. The germline V gene encodes CDR1 SNHLY and CDR2 FYNNEI. Trimming stripped 4 bases from V and 5 bases from J, with 15 bases between. The CDR3 is CASSAGGAARNTIYF. As DNA, the CDR3 is TGTGCCAGCAGTGCCGGGGGAGCCGCTCGAAACACCATATATTTT.

V usage is TRBV13 and J usage is TRBJ2-3; 7 nucleotides align to TRBD1. Trimming took 1 base from V and 4 from J; bases not matched to a gene: 8. The CDR3 sequence is 16 residues long. Germline CDR1 and CDR2: PRHDT and FYEKMQ (reference sequence). CDR3 loop: CASSLETGWFPDTQYF. The CDR3 coding sequence is TGTGCCAGCAGCTTAGAGACAGGGTGGTTCCCAGATACGCAGTATTTT.

V and J are TRBV7-8 and TRBJ2-2, with a tentative D call TRBD2 (6 bases). V shed 8 bases and J shed 1 base, with 14 bases lying between them. Germline loops: CDR1 SGHVS, CDR2 FQNEAQ. The CDR3 sequence is 15 residues long. As DNA, the CDR3 is TGTGCCAGCCTCAACGGGCGGGAGAACACCGGGGAGCTGTTTTTT. This translates into CASLNGRENTGELFF.

The rearrangement links TRBV6-2 or TRBV6-3 to TRBJ2-5; D might be TRBD1 (6 bases). With the DNA end fitting TRBJ2-7 better, the J assignment may be wrong. CDR1 is MNHEY, CDR2 SVGEGT, per germline. The CDR3 has 15 amino acids. DNA of the CDR3: TGTGCCAGCAGTTATCTAGGACAGCTAACCTACGAGCAGTACTTC. Its translation: CASSYLGQLTYEQYF.

This clone was seen at least ten times. The rearrangement uses TRBV5-6 and TRBJ1-1; a weak D match, TRBD1 (6 bases). The CDR3 totals 15 residues. Trimming stripped 0 bases from V and 3 bases from J, with 12 bases between. Germline V gives CDR1 SGHDT, CDR2 YYEEEE. CDR3 loop: CASSLVQGFHTEAFF. The CDR3 nucleotides are TGTGCCAGCAGCTTGGTACAGGGTTTCCACACTGAAGCTTTCTTT.

J is TRBJ1-2 and V is TRBV28, with D perhaps matching TRBD1 (6 bases). With 3 bases removed from V and 3 bases from J, the gap between germline ends came to 20 bases. Germline V gives CDR1 MDHEN, CDR2 SYDVKM. This CDR3 is built from 17 residues. CDR3 residues: CASSLTGPGQTDYGYTF. CDR3 in DNA: TGTGCCAGCAGTTTGACTGGACCCGGACAGACCGACTATGGCTACACCTTC.

This clone has at least ten counts. The V gene is TRBV6-6, the J gene TRBJ1-4; D remains unclear. The CDR3 extends over 14 amino acids. Trimming shortened V by 0 bases and J by 3 bases, and 5 bases separated the two germline ends. CDR1 and CDR2 from the germline V gene are MNHNY and SVGAGI (reference sequence). The CDR3 loop is CASSYSSANEKLFF. In DNA form, the CDR3 reads TGTGCCAGCAGTTACTCTTCCGCTAATGAAAAACTGTTTTTT.

The table lists this clone with many counts. V usage is TRBV7-9 and J usage is TRBJ2-5; TRBD2 matches at 8 bases. J lost 0 bases, V lost 5 bases, and 8 bases had no gene match. Per germline, CDR1 SEHNR and CDR2 FQNEAQ (reference sequence). This CDR3 contains 16 residues. The CDR3 loop is CASSRGLGEYQETQYF. The CDR3 DNA sequence: TGTGCCAGCAGCCGGGGACTAGGGGAGTACCAAGAGACCCAGTACTTC.

This clone was observed many times. The chain is built from TRBV12-3 or TRBV12-4 and TRBJ1-3; 10 bases agree with TRBD1. The CDR3 has 17 amino acids. V lost 1 base to trimming and J lost 1 base; unmatched junction nucleotides: 4. CDR3 nucleotide sequence: TGTGCCAGCAGTTTAGAGACAGGGGGCGCTTCTGGAAACACCATATATTTT. Translated, it gives CASSLETGGASGNTIYF.

A few counts support this clone. J is TRBJ2-3 and V is TRBV9; 7 bases line up with TRBD1. J lost 6 bases, V lost 4 bases, and 17 bases had no gene match. Germline assignment: CDR1 SGDLS and CDR2 YYNGEE. There are 17 residues in the CDR3. DNA of the CDR3: TGTGCCAGCAGCCGAGCCTTCCAACAGGGGTGGGGGGATACGCAGTATTTT. Its protein is CASSRAFQQGWGDTQYF. The full variable domain, rest sourced from reference TRBV9 and TRBJ2-3, is DSGVTQTPKHLITATGQRVTLRCSPRSGDLSVYWYQQSLDQGLQFLIQYYNGEERAKGNILERFSAQQFPDLHSELNLSSLELGDSALYFCASSRAFQQGWGDTQYFGPGTRLTVL.

Many counts were recorded for this clone. The rearrangement joins TRBV5-5 to TRBJ2-7; D might be TRBD1 (6 bases). In germline, CDR1 is SGHKS, CDR2 YYEKEE (reference sequence). V shed 2 bases and J shed 2 bases, with 8 bases lying between them. CDR3 length: 13 residues. Here the CDR3 DNA reads TGTGCCAGCAGCTTCCCAGGGGCCTACGAGCAGTACTTC. Translated, it gives CASSFPGAYEQYF.

This clone was detected ten times or more. The chain carries TRBV2 and TRBJ1-1, with 8 bases matching TRBD1. The CDR3 is 15 amino acids. V trimming: 4 bases; J trimming: 4 bases; junction bases outside the gene matches: 8. Germline V gene data show CDR1 as SNHLY and CDR2 as FYNNEI. DNA of the CDR3: TGTGCCAGCAGTGCGGAGACAGGGGTGGTCACTGAAGCTTTCTTT. Its protein is CASSAETGVVTEAFF.

This clone appeared many times. DNA of the CDR3: TGCGCCAGCAGCTTGGCCGAGAGGGGGCAGGGTGAGCAGTTCTTC. Amino acid sequence: CASSLAERGQGEQFF. The chain employs TRBV5-1 and TRBJ2-1, with TRBD1 identical over 7 bases. CDR3 length: 15 residues. CDR1 is SGHRS and CDR2 is YFSETQ in the germline V gene. V shed 0 bases and J 9 bases; nucleotides not matched to a gene: 9.

This clone was observed many times. The chain carries TRBV15 and TRBJ1-5; no clear D gene. Trimming took off 0 bases at V and 5 bases at J, with 11 bases between the two ends. Per the germline V gene, CDR1 is LNHNV and CDR2 is YYDKDF (reference sequence). The CDR3 is made up of 15 amino acids. The CDR3 here is CATSRDRAFHQPQHF. The CDR3 coding sequence is TGTGCCACCAGCAGAGATAGGGCGTTCCATCAGCCCCAGCATTTT.

This clone was counted only a few times. The rearrangement links TRBV12-3 or TRBV12-4 to TRBJ1-2; tentatively, D is TRBD1 (5 bases). The CDR3 contains 14 residues. V was clipped by 9 bases and J by 1 base, with 15 bases between them. CDR3 nucleotide sequence: TGTGCCAGTTATGGGGGGAGGGATAACTATGGCTACACCTTC. Amino acid sequence: CASYGGRDNYGYTF.

V is TRBV30 and J is TRBJ1-5; maybe TRBD1 (5 bases). CDR1 is GTSNPN, CDR2 SVGIG, per germline (reference sequence). This CDR3 is built from 13 residues. Trimming pared 2 bases from V and 5 bases from J, leaving 10 bases between. In nucleotides, the CDR3 is TGTGCCTGGAGTAGGGGAGGCGATCAGCCCCAGCATTTT. Encoded protein: CAWSRGGDQPQHF.